Below, 26 T cell receptor beta chains from the same sample are listed, as sequenced in a study of cytomegalovirus exposure and HLA in healthy donors. PCR used 60 Vbeta primers and 13 Jbeta primers. Clones were read by immunoSEQ multiplex PCR, and TCRdb kept only the in-frame ones, dropping some. The table shows about 130,000 clones, with about two thirds occurring only once. The sample comprised PBMCs. Source of these receptors: a man aged 40-50 years in good health and CMV-seropositive.

Turning to this clone: The sample contains more than one DNA sequence encoding this CDR3. The gene calls are TRBV18 and TRBJ1-4; a weak D match, TRBD1 (6 bases). Trimming left V 6 bases short and J 4 bases short, with 9 bases between. Germline V gene sequence: CDR1 KGHSH, CDR2 LQKENI. There are 13 residues in the CDR3. CDR3 nucleotide sequence: TGTGCCAGCTCGCGGACAGTTAATGAAAAACTGTTTTTT. Translated, it gives CASSRTVNEKLFF.

The genes are TRBV27 and TRBJ2-7; TRBD1 matches 11 bases. The V and J ends lost 3 bases and 4 bases, in that order; junction bases with no gene match: 5. The CDR3 runs to 15 residues. The germline gives CDR1 MNHEY, CDR2 SMNVEV (reference sequence). CDR3 region: CASSLAGQGAYEQYF. The DNA of the CDR3 is TGTGCCAGCAGTTTGGCCGGACAGGGGGCTTACGAGCAGTACTTC.

The rearrangement uses TRBV5-1 and TRBJ1-5; 9 bases agree with TRBD1. The CDR3 is 19 residues long. Germline CDR1 reads SGHRS; CDR2 reads YFSETQ. The V and J ends lost 0 bases and 1 base, in that order; junction bases with no gene match: 11. The CDR3 spells CASSLAPGTGIGSNQPQHF. For the CDR3, the DNA is TGCGCCAGCAGCTTGGCGCCCGGGACAGGGATAGGGAGCAATCAGCCCCAGCATTTT.

The rearrangement joins TRBV11-2 to TRBJ2-1, with D perhaps TRBD1 (6 bases). Per germline, CDR1 SGHAT and CDR2 FQNNGV. This CDR3 spans 13 amino acids. V was clipped by 5 bases and J by 6 bases, with 11 bases between them. CDR3 protein: CASSRGQINEQFF. CDR3 bases: TGTGCCAGCAGCCGAGGACAGATCAATGAGCAGTTCTTC. The complete variable domain, with remaining parts taken from reference TRBV11-2 and TRBJ2-1, reads EAGVAQSPRYKIIEKRQSVAFWCNPISGHATLYWYQQILGQGPKLLIQFQNNGVVDDSQLPKDRFSAERLKGVDSTLKIQPAKLEDSAVYLCASSRGQINEQFFGPGTRLTVL.

The J gene is TRBJ1-6, the V gene TRBV27; D gene unclear. CDR3 length equals 15 residues. V gave up 0 bases and J gave up 6 bases, with 9 bases separating them. CDR1 and CDR2 (germline): MNHEY, SMNVEV (reference sequence). DNA for the CDR3: TGTGCCAGCAGTTTATCGAAGTCAGTTAATTCACCCCTCCACTTT. As protein: CASSLSKSVNSPLHF.

The chain has TRBV5-1 and TRBJ2-1; a possible D gene is TRBD1 (5 bases). The CDR3 contains 15 residues. V was cut by 3 bases and J by 4 bases, with 14 bases left in between. The germline V gene has CDR1 SGHRS and CDR2 YFSETQ. Here the CDR3 reads CASSSRPPGYNEQFF. The CDR3 DNA sequence: TGCGCCAGCAGCTCTCGCCCGCCAGGGTACAATGAGCAGTTCTTC.

The rearrangement uses TRBV13 and TRBJ1-2; D uncertain. V lost 5 bases to trimming and J lost 3 bases, with 13 bases between them. The CDR3 contains 14 residues. The V gene's germline CDR1 is PRHDT and CDR2 FYEKMQ (reference sequence). CDR3 bases: TGTGCCAGCAGCCTACCCCGGGGTGACTATGGCTACACCTTC. This codes for CASSLPRGDYGYTF.

The chain has TRBV13 and TRBJ2-5; tentatively, D is TRBD2 (6 bases). The CDR3 sequence is 13 residues long. V was pared by 2 bases and J by 9 bases, with 13 bases between. Germline lookup yields CDR1 PRHDT and CDR2 FYEKMQ (reference sequence). CDR3 residues: CASSLQRAGSQYF. The CDR3 DNA reads TGTGCCAGCAGCTTACAGCGCGCGGGGTCCCAGTACTTC.

This clone counts as large. V usage is TRBV27 and J usage is TRBJ1-2; 8 bases are a match to TRBD1. CDR1 is MNHEY and CDR2 is SMNVEV in the germline V gene (reference sequence). The V segment lost 5 bases and the J segment 5 bases; nucleotides outside the gene matches: 7. There are 14 residues in the CDR3. The chain's CDR3 is CASSPQDRVYGYTF. The DNA of the CDR3 is TGTGCCAGCAGTCCCCAGGACAGGGTATATGGCTACACCTTC.

J is TRBJ1-5 and V is TRBV5-1; D unclear. The CDR3 is 15 residues long. V lost 0 bases and J 3 bases, leaving 10 bases between the germline ends. Germline CDR1 SGHRS, CDR2 YFSETQ. The CDR3 DNA reads as TGCGCCAGCAGCTTGGGCGGAGAATCCAATCAGCCCCAGCATTTT. Its protein is CASSLGGESNQPQHF.

The chain uses TRBV5-1 and TRBJ1-1, with 8 bases lining up with TRBD1. V lost 2 bases to trimming and J lost 3 bases; unmatched junction nucleotides: 3. The CDR3 length is 14 residues. Germline V gene sequence: CDR1 SGHRS, CDR2 YFSETQ. The CDR3 bases are TGCGCCAGCAGCTTACAGGGGGGCCACACTGAAGCTTTCTTT. Protein: CASSLQGGHTEAFF.

J is TRBJ2-7 and V is TRBV30; 8 nucleotides agree with TRBD2. CDR1 is GTSNPN and CDR2 is SVGIG in the germline V gene (reference sequence). The trim removed 2 bases at V and 1 base at J, leaving 4 bases unmatched. The CDR3 is 14 residues long. The CDR3 sequence: CAWSISGGSYEQYF. CDR3 bases: TGTGCCTGGAGTATAAGCGGGGGATCCTACGAGCAGTACTTC.

This clone occurred once. The genes are TRBV5-1 and TRBJ2-7; perhaps TRBD2 as D (6 bases). The germline gives CDR1 SGHRS, CDR2 YFSETQ. The germline V and J ends were trimmed by 2 bases and 3 bases, with 21 bases remaining between them. The CDR3 spans 17 residues. Here the CDR3 reads CASSFGLASLEGYEQYF. CDR3 sequence (DNA): TGCGCCAGCAGCTTCGGGCTAGCCTCGTTGGAGGGCTACGAGCAGTACTTC.

In its sample, this clone was seen once. The chain combines TRBV18 with TRBJ1-2; D may be TRBD1 (5 bases). This CDR3 region has 13 residues. Per the germline V gene, CDR1 is KGHSH and CDR2 is LQKENI. V gave up 2 bases and J gave up 5 bases, with 9 bases separating them. The CDR3 DNA sequence: TGTGCCAGCTCACCAGAGGAGGGGTATGGCTACACCTTC. This codes for CASSPEEGYGYTF. Looking up the rest from reference TRBV18 and TRBJ1-2 gives the full variable domain: NAGVMQNPRHLVRRRGQEARLRCSPMKGHSHVYWYRQLPEEGLKFMVYLQKENIIDESGMPKERFSAEFPKEGPSILRIQQVVRGDSAAYFCASSPEEGYGYTFGSGTRLTVV.

The chain combines TRBV11-2 with TRBJ2-7; TRBD2 is a possible D gene (6 bases). Deletions cut 4 bases from V and 0 bases from J, with 13 bases between. Germline lookup yields CDR1 SGHAT and CDR2 FQNNGV. The CDR3 length is 15 residues. The CDR3 DNA reads as TGTGCCAGCAGCTCCCCGTTTAGCGGCTCCTACGAGCAGTACTTC. It is translated as CASSSPFSGSYEQYF.

The chain carries TRBV6-5 and TRBJ2-1; perhaps TRBD1 as D (6 bases). From germline, CDR1 is MNHEY and CDR2 SVGAGI. Trimming stripped 6 bases from V and 6 bases from J, with 12 bases between. The CDR3 loop spans 13 amino acids. CDR3 residues: CASREQGTNEQFF. CDR3 nucleotide sequence: TGTGCCAGCAGAGAACAGGGAACCAATGAGCAGTTCTTC.

This clone was observed a few times. The chain links TRBV19 to TRBJ2-2, with 7 nucleotides matching TRBD1. The CDR3 is 15 amino acids. Trimming cost V 6 bases and J 1 base; bases outside gene matches: 5. Germline assignment: CDR1 LNHDA and CDR2 SQIVND (reference sequence). The CDR3 spells CASRSRGMNTGELFF. CDR3 coding DNA: TGTGCCAGTAGGTCCAGGGGGATGAACACCGGGGAGCTGTTTTTT.

The rearrangement joins TRBV21-1 to TRBJ1-6; the table gives TRBD1 as D, unverified against the DNA. TRBV21-1 is recorded as a pseudogene. There are 16 residues in the CDR3. The CDR3, as DNA: TGTGCCAGCAGCAAAGGGGGACAGGACTATAATTCACCCCTCCACTTT. Its protein is CASSKGGQDYNSPLHF.

V is TRBV6-5 and J is TRBJ2-7; D is possibly TRBD2 (7 bases). The germline gives CDR1 MNHEY, CDR2 SVGAGI. The CDR3 has 14 amino acids. Trimming stripped 2 bases from V and 2 bases from J, with 10 bases between. This CDR3 reads CASSYGGATYEQYF. Here the CDR3 DNA reads TGTGCCAGCAGTTACGGGGGGGCTACCTACGAGCAGTACTTC.

The chain carries TRBV6-5 and TRBJ1-2, with D perhaps matching TRBD1 (6 bases). Looked up from germline, CDR1 is MNHEY and CDR2 is SVGAGI. The CDR3 contains 16 residues. The germline V and J ends were trimmed by 2 bases and 5 bases, with 18 bases remaining between them. The CDR3: CASSYGATGFGYGYTF. The CDR3 coding sequence is TGTGCCAGCAGTTACGGAGCTACAGGGTTTGGGTATGGCTACACCTTC.

This clone appeared once. This rearrangement joins TRBV18 to TRBJ1-1; the match to TRBD1 covers 9 bases. Germline trimming cut 9 bases from V and 6 bases from J; bases unmatched to any gene: 8. CDR1 is KGHSH and CDR2 is LQKENI in the germline V gene. CDR3 length: 13 residues. The CDR3 loop is CASYTDRGAEAFF. CDR3 nucleotides: TGTGCCAGTTACACCGACAGGGGGGCTGAAGCTTTCTTT.

This clone has only a few counts. The gene calls are TRBV6-6 and TRBJ1-1; 10 bases match TRBD1. V gave up 5 bases and J gave up 7 bases; unmatched junction bases: 7. The length of the CDR3 is 14 residues. In germline, CDR1 is MNHNY, CDR2 SVGAGI (reference sequence). Here the CDR3 DNA reads TGTGCCAGCAGTATAGGGACAGGGGCTGGTGAAGCTTTCTTT. As protein: CASSIGTGAGEAFF.

The chain uses TRBV19 and TRBJ1-4, with D unclear. The CDR3 consists of 16 residues. Germline assignment: CDR1 LNHDA and CDR2 SQIVND (reference sequence). The V end lost 5 bases, the J end lost 0 bases, and 13 bases lay between the germline ends. The CDR3 bases are TGTGCCAGTAGTCTGTATGCGGCTGCAACTAATGAAAAACTGTTTTTT. Amino acid sequence: CASSLYAAATNEKLFF.

The CDR3 is CASSLFLYEQYF. In nucleotides, the CDR3 is TGTGCCAGCAGCTTGTTTCTCTACGAGCAGTACTTC. This sequence joins TRBV5-6 and TRBJ2-7; no firm D call. V was shortened by 1 base and J by 3 bases, with 5 bases between the two germline ends. Per germline, CDR1 SGHDT and CDR2 YYEEEE. This CDR3 region has 12 residues.

This rearrangement joins TRBV19 to TRBJ2-1, with TRBD2 matching 11 bases. CDR1 and CDR2 (germline): LNHDA, SQIVND (reference sequence). The J segment lost 7 bases and the V segment lost 6 bases, leaving 5 bases of the junction unmatched. The CDR3 is 14 amino acids. CDR3 residues: CASRVAGGPNEQFF. In DNA form, the CDR3 reads TGTGCCAGTAGAGTAGCGGGGGGGCCAAATGAGCAGTTCTTC.

This clone has just a few counts. The rearrangement uses TRBV5-4 and TRBJ1-2, with D maybe TRBD1 (5 bases). Trimming removed 4 bases at V and 0 bases at J, with 16 bases between. Germline CDR1 and CDR2: SGHNT and YYREEE (reference sequence). The CDR3 covers 16 residues. CDR3 residues: CASSRGGESSNYGYTF. Here the CDR3 DNA reads TGTGCCAGCAGCCGCGGGGGGGAGAGTTCTAACTATGGCTACACCTTC.